Listed below are T cell receptor beta chains from one sample, sequenced in a study of a mutant IDH1 vaccine in newly diagnosed glioma. Antigens of these TCRs are unknown. Clones were read by immunoSEQ multiplex PCR, and TCRdb kept only the in-frame ones, dropping some. Of tens of thousands of clones in the sample, 87% were seen once. The sequencing used PBMCs, collected from a glioma patient whose treatment included an IDH1 peptide vaccine. All receptors derive from a man aged 40-49 years with glioma. Both conserved end residues are part of each CDR3. The D gene is left open where the match is weak. The size field is filled for only some rows; it gives once, few, many or a size class.

- TRBJ2-2 - TRBV9 CASSAEGWTENTGELFF TGTGCCAGCAGCGCGGAGGGGTGGACGGAGAACACCGGGGAGCTGTTTTTT
- TRBJ2-5 - TRBV5-1 CASSALTGTGETQYF TGCGCCAGCAGCGCCTTAACCGGGACGGGAGAGACCCAGTACTTC
TRBD2 TRBJ2-3 few TRBV5-1 CASSSGTSGTDTQYF TGCGCCAGCAGCTCCGGGACTAGCGGCACAGATACGCAGTATTTT
- TRBJ2-7 - TRBV19 CASSIGQNSEQYF TGTGCCAGTAGTATAGGGCAGAATTCCGAGCAGTACTTC
- TRBJ1-5 - TRBV29-1 CSAGQNSNQPQHF TGCAGCGCCGGACAGAATAGCAATCAGCCCCAGCATTTT
- TRBJ1-4 - TRBV25-1 CASRAFGTNEKLFF TGTGCCAGCAGGGCATTTGGGACTAATGAAAAACTGTTTTTT
TRBD2 TRBJ2-7 - TRBV5-1 CASSSGLAVTYEQYF TGCGCCAGCAGCTCGGGACTAGCGGTTACCTACGAGCAGTACTTC
- TRBJ1-1 - TRBV10-3 CAISVAENTEAFF TGTGCCATCAGTGTAGCAGAGAACACTGAAGCTTTCTTT
TRBD1 TRBJ2-5 - TRBV25-1 CASSEDRGNQETQYF TGTGCCAGCAGTGAAGACAGGGGAAACCAAGAGACCCAGTACTTC
TRBD1 TRBJ1-5 - TRBV5-1 CASSSTGLGNQPQHF TGCGCCAGCAGCTCGACAGGGCTGGGCAATCAGCCCCAGCATTTT
TRBD1 TRBJ2-7 - TRBV7-9 CASSASQGAEQYF TGTGCCAGCAGCGCATCACAGGGGGCCGAGCAGTACTTC
TRBD2 TRBJ2-1 - TRBV7-8 CASKVGGRAYNEQFF TGTGCCAGCAAAGTTGGGGGGAGGGCCTACAATGAGCAGTTCTTC
TRBD2 TRBJ2-7 - TRBV28 CASWLAGSYEQYF TGTGCCAGCTGGCTAGCGGGCTCCTACGAGCAGTACTTC
- TRBJ2-2 - TRBV9 CASKSGGDRELFF TGTGCCAGCAAAAGCGGAGGGGACAGGGAGCTGTTTTTT
- TRBJ1-5 - TRBV19 CASSGGRREQPQHF TGTGCCAGTAGTGGGGGGAGGAGGGAGCAGCCCCAGCATTTT
TRBD2 TRBJ2-2 - TRBV14 CASSPGLTTGELFF TGTGCCAGCAGCCCGGGACTAACCACCGGGGAGCTGTTTTTT
TRBD1 TRBJ1-1 once TRBV5-4 CASSSGTGGDTEAFF TGTGCCAGCAGCTCCGGGACAGGGGGGGACACTGAAGCTTTCTTT
- TRBJ2-2 - TRBV19 CASSLDLNTGELFF TGTGCCAGTAGCCTCGACTTGAACACCGGGGAGCTGTTTTTT
- TRBJ2-1 once TRBV29-1 CSVAQSPGSGQFF TGCAGCGTTGCTCAGAGTCCCGGATCGGGGCAGTTCTTC
TRBD1 TRBJ2-5 - TRBV6-5 CASSYSGTGAAETQYF TGTGCCAGCAGTTACTCGGGGACAGGGGCGGCAGAGACCCAGTACTTC
TRBD1 TRBJ2-5 - TRBV5-5 CASSRQGAGETQYF TGTGCCAGCAGCCGACAGGGGGCAGGAGAGACCCAGTACTTC
- TRBJ2-3 - TRBV6-5 CASSYGAGRTDTQYF TGTGCCAGCAGTTACGGGGCGGGACGCACAGATACGCAGTATTTT
- TRBJ2-1 - TRBV9 CASSAAKGRSSYNEQFF TGTGCCAGCAGCGCTGCTAAAGGGAGGAGCTCCTACAATGAGCAGTTCTTC
- TRBJ1-1 - TRBV13 CASSLLGLLNTEAFF TGTGCCAGCAGCTTATTGGGTCTCCTGAACACTGAAGCTTTCTTT
TRBD1 TRBJ2-7 - TRBV7-9 CASREMGTGGYEQYF TGTGCCAGCAGGGAGATGGGGACAGGGGGCTACGAGCAGTACTTC
- TRBJ2-2 - TRBV18 CASSPPFTGELFF TGTGCCAGCTCACCCCCATTCACCGGGGAGCTGTTTTTT
TRBD2 TRBJ2-7 - TRBV7-9 CASSKREATYEQYF TGTGCCAGCAGCAAGCGGGAAGCTACCTACGAGCAGTACTTC
TRBD2 TRBJ2-7 - TRBV11-2 CASSSAEREGLDEQYF TGTGCCAGCAGCTCCGCAGAGCGGGAGGGTCTCGACGAGCAGTACTTC
- TRBJ1-2 - TRBV6-1 CASQPGNYGYTF TGTGCCAGCCAGCCTGGTAACTATGGCTACACCTTC
TRBD1 TRBJ1-2 - TRBV27 CASSLTGRGYTF TGTGCCAGCAGTCTGACAGGGAGGGGCTACACCTTC
TRBD1 TRBJ1-1 - TRBV2 CANLRTGKGAAEAFF TGTGCCAACCTTCGGACAGGAAAGGGGGCGGCTGAAGCTTTCTTT
- TRBJ1-2 - TRBV2 CASSELRVYGYTF TGTGCCAGCAGTGAATTAAGGGTCTATGGCTACACCTTC
- TRBJ2-7 - TRBV10-3 CAISERENEQYF TGTGCCATCAGTGAGCGGGAGAACGAGCAGTACTTC
- TRBJ2-2 once TRBV14 CASAEGTTGELFF TGTGCCAGCGCAGAGGGGACCACCGGGGAGCTGTTTTTT
- TRBJ1-2 once TRBV7-8 CASSLTENYGYTF TGTGCCAGCAGCTTAACAGAGAACTATGGCTACACCTTC
- TRBJ2-7 - TRBV5-1 CASSSEPGSFGAYEQYF TGCGCCAGCAGCTCTGAACCCGGGTCCTTTGGAGCCTACGAGCAGTACTTC
- TRBJ1-2 once TRBV7-8 CASSLARDLRGYTF TGTGCCAGCAGCTTAGCGCGGGACTTGAGAGGCTACACCTTC
TRBD2 TRBJ2-5 - TRBV5-6 CASRQPGLAGETQYF TGTGCCAGCAGACAACCCGGACTAGCAGGAGAGACCCAGTACTTC
- TRBJ2-3 - TRBV5-1 CASRESSTDTQYF TGCGCCAGCAGGGAGTCTAGCACAGATACGCAGTATTTT
- TRBJ2-1 - TRBV5-1 CASSPMGGTNNEQFF TGCGCCAGCAGCCCGATGGGGGGTACTAACAATGAGCAGTTCTTC
TRBD2 TRBJ2-2 - TRBV5-1 CASSLRLAGSGELFF TGCGCCAGCAGCTTGAGACTAGCGGGATCCGGGGAGCTGTTTTTT
TRBD1 TRBJ1-4 few TRBV4-3 CASSPVPGQGTNEKLFF TGCGCCAGCAGCCCGGTCCCGGGACAGGGAACTAATGAAAAACTGTTTTTT
- TRBJ2-7 - TRBV10-1 CASESHAYEQYF TGCGCCAGCGAGAGTCACGCGTACGAGCAGTACTTC
- TRBJ2-7 - TRBV4-1 CANQNEQYF TGCGCCAACCAGAACGAGCAGTACTTC
- TRBJ1-3 - TRBV11-2 CASSLDGGPGNTIYF TGTGCCAGCAGCTTAGATGGGGGGCCTGGAAACACCATATATTTT
- TRBJ2-1 - TRBV5-1 CASRPTGVSYNEQFF TGCGCCAGCAGGCCGACAGGAGTATCCTACAATGAGCAGTTCTTC
- TRBJ1-1 - TRBV7-9 CASSLASHAAEAFF TGTGCCAGCAGCTTAGCCAGCCACGCCGCTGAAGCTTTCTTT
- TRBJ2-7 - TRBV4-3 CASSQVGGRSYEQYF TGCGCCAGCAGCCAAGTCGGGGGCCGCTCCTACGAGCAGTACTTC
TRBD1 TRBJ2-7 - TRBV7-2 CASSRDSSYEQYF TGTGCCAGCAGCCGGGACAGCTCCTACGAGCAGTACTTC
TRBD2 TRBJ2-2 - TRBV27 CASSLYSGSGANTGELFF TGTGCCAGCAGTTTATACTCGGGTAGCGGGGCTAACACCGGGGAGCTGTTTTTT
TRBD2 TRBJ2-4 - TRBV7-2 CASSPTSVAKNIQYF TGTGCCAGCAGCCCAACTAGCGTTGCCAAAAACATTCAGTACTTC
TRBD2 TRBJ2-2 - TRBV7-8 CASSLASTGGTGELFF TGTGCCAGCAGCTTAGCGAGTACGGGGGGCACCGGGGAGCTGTTTTTT
TRBD1 TRBJ2-7 - TRBV7-9 CASTRDRGYEQYF TGTGCCAGCACGAGGGACAGGGGTTACGAGCAGTACTTC
TRBD1 TRBJ2-7 - TRBV7-2 CASSLTGGFYEQYF TGTGCCAGCAGCTTGACAGGGGGATTCTACGAGCAGTACTTC
TRBD1 TRBJ1-1 - TRBV7-2 CASSLGGPNTEAFF TGTGCCAGCAGCCTAGGGGGCCCGAACACTGAAGCTTTCTTT
- TRBJ2-2 - TRBV4-1 CASSDRPNTGELFF TGCGCCAGCAGCGACAGGCCGAACACCGGGGAGCTGTTTTTT
- TRBJ1-1 - TRBV7-8 CASRTQQNTEAFF TGTGCCAGCAGGACACAGCAGAACACTGAAGCTTTCTTT